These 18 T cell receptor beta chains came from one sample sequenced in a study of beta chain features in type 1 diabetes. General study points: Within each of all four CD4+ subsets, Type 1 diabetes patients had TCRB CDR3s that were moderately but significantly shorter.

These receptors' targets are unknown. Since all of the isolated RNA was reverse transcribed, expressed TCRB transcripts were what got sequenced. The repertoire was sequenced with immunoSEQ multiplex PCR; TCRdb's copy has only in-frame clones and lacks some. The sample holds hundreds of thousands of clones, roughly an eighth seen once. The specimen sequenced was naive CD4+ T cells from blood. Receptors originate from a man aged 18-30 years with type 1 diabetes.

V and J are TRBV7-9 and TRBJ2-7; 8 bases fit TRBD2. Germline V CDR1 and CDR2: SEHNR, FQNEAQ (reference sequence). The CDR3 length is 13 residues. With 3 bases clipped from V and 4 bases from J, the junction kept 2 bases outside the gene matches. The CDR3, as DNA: TGTGCCAGCAGCTTGGGACTAGTATACGAGCAGTACTTC. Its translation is CASSLGLVYEQYF.

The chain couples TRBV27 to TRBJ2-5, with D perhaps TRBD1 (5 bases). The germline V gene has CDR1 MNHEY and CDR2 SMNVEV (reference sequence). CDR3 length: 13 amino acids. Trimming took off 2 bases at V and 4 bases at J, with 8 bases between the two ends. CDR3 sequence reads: CASSLRQRETQYF. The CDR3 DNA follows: TGTGCCAGCAGTTTAAGACAGAGAGAGACCCAGTACTTC.

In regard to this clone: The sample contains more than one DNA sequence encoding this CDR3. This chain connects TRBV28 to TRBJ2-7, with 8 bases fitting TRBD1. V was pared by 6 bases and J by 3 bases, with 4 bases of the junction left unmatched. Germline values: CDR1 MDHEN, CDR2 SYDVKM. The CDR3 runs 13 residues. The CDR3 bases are TGTGCCAGCAGCCCAGGACAGGGCTACGAGCAGTACTTC. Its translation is CASSPGQGYEQYF.

The CDR3 is CASSLPWDRANYGYTF. CDR3 sequence (DNA): TGTGCCAGCAGTCTCCCCTGGGACAGGGCTAACTATGGCTACACCTTC. J is TRBJ1-2 and V is TRBV28, with 9 bases that match TRBD1. Germline V gene sequence: CDR1 MDHEN, CDR2 SYDVKM. This CDR3 contains 16 residues. The V and J ends lost 5 bases and 0 bases, in that order; junction bases with no gene match: 7.

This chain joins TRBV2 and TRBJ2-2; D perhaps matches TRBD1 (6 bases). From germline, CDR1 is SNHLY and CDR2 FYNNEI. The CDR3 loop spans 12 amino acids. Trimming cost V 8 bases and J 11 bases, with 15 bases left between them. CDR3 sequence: CASATGPFELFF. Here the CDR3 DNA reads TGTGCCAGCGCTACAGGGCCGTTTGAGCTGTTTTTT.

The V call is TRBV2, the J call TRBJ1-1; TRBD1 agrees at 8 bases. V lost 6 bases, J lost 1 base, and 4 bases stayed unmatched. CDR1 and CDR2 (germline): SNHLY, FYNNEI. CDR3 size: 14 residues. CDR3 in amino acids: CASRAGTGNTEAFF. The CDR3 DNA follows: TGTGCCAGCAGGGCAGGGACAGGGAACACTGAAGCTTTCTTT.

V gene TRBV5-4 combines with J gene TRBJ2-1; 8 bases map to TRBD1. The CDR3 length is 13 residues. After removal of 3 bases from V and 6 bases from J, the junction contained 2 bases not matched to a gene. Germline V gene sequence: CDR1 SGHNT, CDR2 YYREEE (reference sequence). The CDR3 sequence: CASSSDRANEQFF. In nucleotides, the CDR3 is TGTGCCAGCAGCTCGGACAGGGCCAATGAGCAGTTCTTC.

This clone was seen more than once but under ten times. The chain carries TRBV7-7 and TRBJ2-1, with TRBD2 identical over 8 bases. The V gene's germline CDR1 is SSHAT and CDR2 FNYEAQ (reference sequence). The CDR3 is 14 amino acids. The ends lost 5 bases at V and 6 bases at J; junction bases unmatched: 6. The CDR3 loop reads CASSLSGGGNEQFF. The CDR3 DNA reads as TGTGCCAGCAGCCTCAGCGGGGGAGGCAATGAGCAGTTCTTC.

The CDR3 reads CASSQEGAYGYTF. CDR3 DNA sequence: TGCGCCAGCAGCCAAGAAGGGGCCTATGGCTACACCTTC. The chain joins TRBV4-1 to TRBJ1-2; perhaps TRBD1 as D (5 bases). CDR1 is MGHRA and CDR2 is YSYEKL in the germline V gene. V was cut by 0 bases and J by 4 bases, with 6 bases left in between. This CDR3 spans 13 amino acids.

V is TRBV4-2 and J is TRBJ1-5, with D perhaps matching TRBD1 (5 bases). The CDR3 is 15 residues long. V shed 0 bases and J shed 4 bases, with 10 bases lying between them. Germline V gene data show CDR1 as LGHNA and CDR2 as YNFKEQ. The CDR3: CASSQEVPGNQPQHF. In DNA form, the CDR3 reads TGTGCCAGCAGCCAAGAAGTTCCAGGGAATCAGCCCCAGCATTTT.

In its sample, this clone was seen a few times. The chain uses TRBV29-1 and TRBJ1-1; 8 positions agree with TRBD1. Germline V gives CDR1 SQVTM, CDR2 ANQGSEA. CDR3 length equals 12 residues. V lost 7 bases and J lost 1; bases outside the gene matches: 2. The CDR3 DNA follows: TGCAGCGACCAGGGGGCGAACACTGAAGCTTTCTTT. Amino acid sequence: CSDQGANTEAFF.

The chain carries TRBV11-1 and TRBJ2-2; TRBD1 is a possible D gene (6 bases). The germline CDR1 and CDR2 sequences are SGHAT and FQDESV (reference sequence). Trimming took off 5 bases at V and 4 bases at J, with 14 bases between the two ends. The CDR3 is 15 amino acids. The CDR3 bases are TGTGCCAGCAGCATTTGGAGCAGGGGCACCGGGGAGCTGTTTTTT. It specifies CASSIWSRGTGELFF. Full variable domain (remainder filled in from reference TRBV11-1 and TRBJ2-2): EAEVAQSPRYKITEKSQAVAFWCDPISGHATLYWYRQILGQGPELLVQFQDESVVDDSQLPKDRFSAERLKGVDSTLKIQPAELGDSAMYLCASSIWSRGTGELFFGEGSRLTVL.

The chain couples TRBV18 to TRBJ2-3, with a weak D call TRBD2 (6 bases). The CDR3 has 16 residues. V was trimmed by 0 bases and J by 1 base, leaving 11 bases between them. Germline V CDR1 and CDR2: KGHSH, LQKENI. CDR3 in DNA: TGTGCCAGCTCACCACCACGCGGGGAGGGCACAGATACGCAGTATTTT. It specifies CASSPPRGEGTDTQYF. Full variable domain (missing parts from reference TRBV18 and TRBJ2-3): NAGVMQNPRHLVRRRGQEARLRCSPMKGHSHVYWYRQLPEEGLKFMVYLQKENIIDESGMPKERFSAEFPKEGPSILRIQQVVRGDSAAYFCASSPPRGEGTDTQYFGPGTRLTVL.

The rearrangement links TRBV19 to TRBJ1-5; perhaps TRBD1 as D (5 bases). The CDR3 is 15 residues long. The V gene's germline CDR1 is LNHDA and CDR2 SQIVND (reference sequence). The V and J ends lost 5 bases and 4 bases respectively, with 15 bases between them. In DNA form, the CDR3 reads TGTGCCAGTAGTCCAGGCGGAGGGGATAATCAGCCCCAGCATTTT. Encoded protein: CASSPGGGDNQPQHF. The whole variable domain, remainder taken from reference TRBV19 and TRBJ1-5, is DGGITQSPKYLFRKEGQNVTLSCEQNLNHDAMYWYRQDPGQGLRLIYYSQIVNDFQKGDIAEGYSVSREKKESFPLTVTSAQKNPTAFYLCASSPGGGDNQPQHFGDGTRLSIL.

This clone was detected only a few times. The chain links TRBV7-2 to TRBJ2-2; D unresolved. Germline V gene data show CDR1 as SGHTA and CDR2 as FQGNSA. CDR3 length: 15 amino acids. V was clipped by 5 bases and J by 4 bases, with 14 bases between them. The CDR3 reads CASSRAGRPTGELFF. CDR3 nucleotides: TGTGCCAGCAGCCGCGCCGGTCGGCCCACCGGGGAGCTGTTTTTT.

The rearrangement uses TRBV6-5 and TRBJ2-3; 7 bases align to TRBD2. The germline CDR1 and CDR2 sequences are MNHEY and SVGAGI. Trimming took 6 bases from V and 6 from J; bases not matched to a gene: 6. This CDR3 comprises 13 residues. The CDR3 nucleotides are TGTGCCAGCAGGCCCGCGGGGGTGGATACGCAGTATTTT. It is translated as CASRPAGVDTQYF.

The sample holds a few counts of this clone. The CDR3 reads CASSEDRANTEAFF. CDR3 DNA sequence: TGTGCCAGCAGTGAGGACAGGGCTAACACTGAAGCTTTCTTT. The chain links TRBV6-1 to TRBJ1-1, with 8 bases lining up with TRBD1. Germline trimming cut 3 bases from V and 2 bases from J; bases unmatched to any gene: 2. Germline loops: CDR1 MNHNS, CDR2 SASEGT. CDR3 length: 14 amino acids.

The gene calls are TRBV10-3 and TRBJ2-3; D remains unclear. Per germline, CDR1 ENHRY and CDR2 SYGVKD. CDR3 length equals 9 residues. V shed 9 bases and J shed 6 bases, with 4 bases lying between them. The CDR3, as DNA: TGTGCCATAGGGGATACGCAGTATTTT. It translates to CAIGDTQYF.